This T cell receptor beta chain derives from a study of blood T cell repertoires in COVID-19 (dated by TCRdb to 2020 to 2021). As for the study more broadly: Collaborator samples came from the United States, Italy and Spain and covered acute and convalescent phases of COVID-19. The dataset comprised deeply sampled blood TCRbeta repertoires from subjects exposed to, actively infected with, or recovered from COVID-19. Samples were obtained from the ongoing ImmuneRACE study (first 160 participants) and from about 1,300 subjects provided by 6 global collaborators. A freely available public database, intended as a resource for researchers studying the immune response to SARS-CoV-2, is where the repertoires were released. The sample metadata nearly always contained a de-identified subject ID, COVID-19 status, age in years and sex. The material from the prospective study consisted of cDNA or gDNA derived from T cells, B-cell-depleted T cells, or PBMCs. HLA class I and class II types, where available, came from metadata supplied by the sample provider rather than from assay-based typing. Paper-wide results and their limitations: The quantity of clinical and demographic metadata differed by source and by participant and was supplied without curation.

On this clone itself: The antigen this receptor binds is unknown. Per-nucleotide qualities are absent, and no much larger clonotype sits a single base away.

The immunoSEQ Assay, a bias-controlled multiplex PCR, was used to amplify TCRbeta CDR3 regions from genomic DNA. The paper's data handling went like this. Within the assay, amplification of reference gene primers was used to estimate how many nucleated cells each sample contained. Sequence reads were collapsed and filtered to measure the absolute abundance of every unique TCRbeta CDR3 rearrangement. For each sample, productive Simpson clonality was calculated by taking the square root of Simpson's diversity index across productive rearrangements. Not all clones reach the TCRdb copy of this immuneACCESS table, which keeps in-frame sequences only. Checked studies attribute under half of the gap to unresolved V genes and leave the rest unexplained. Clone size and V and J calls were adopted from that table, with D and trimming inferred from the DNA. Counted in this sample were 200,000 to 250,000 clones; around 90% of them appeared once. About 14% of the sample is held by the ten biggest clonotypes.

In the prospective study, participants were about 18 to 100 years old, resided in approximately 25 geographic areas of the United States, and were enrolled through a virtual design. In the prospective study, cohorts were assigned on the basis of participant-reported clinical history obtained from a screening survey and a study questionnaire. Exposed participants had been in contact with someone with a PCR-confirmed or clinician-diagnosed COVID-19 case within 2 weeks of study entry. Each participant in the prospective study had whole blood, serum and a nasopharyngeal or oropharyngeal swab collected by mobile phlebotomists. Additional blood draws and questionnaires over a 2-month period could optionally be provided by prospective study participants. Before DNA extraction, prospective study blood samples were shipped either frozen or at room temperature. Taken from the germline V gene, the CDR1 and CDR2 loops are LGHNT and FRNRAP. The CDR3, cysteine through phenylalanine, is 15 amino acids long. The only DNA kept is the CDR3, 45 bases in frame from the first base. Trimming removed 6 bases from V and 1 base from J; the gene matches leave 3 bases unexplained.

The sequence is built from TRBV12-5 and TRBJ2-6; 7 central bases correspond to TRBD1. Sequencing was carried out using PBMCs or T cells enriched from blood (not recorded which). The clonotype comes from a man aged 25 to 45 who had been exposed to COVID-19. The nucleotide sequence is TGTGCTAGTGGCAAGACAGGGTCTGGGGCCAACGTCCTGACTTTC. Translated, this is CASGKTGSGANVLTF.